This T cell receptor (beta chain) was retrieved from a study of identifying expanded T cells in peripheral blood. A single count supports this clone. V trimming: 3 bases; J trimming: 7 bases; junction bases outside the gene matches: 7. The CDR3 sequence is 14 residues long. Germline assignment: CDR1 LGHNT and CDR2 FRNRAP. The method was immunoSEQ multiplex PCR; TCRdb's version includes in-frame clones alone and lacks a portion of them. The sample holds approximately 50,000 clones, 70% to 85% seen once. The chain employs TRBV12-5 and TRBJ1-2, with 8 bases that match TRBD1. The sequenced sample consisted of blood. The clonotype comes from a person aged 18 to 75 in good health. CDR3 amino acids: CASGFAGGKGGYTF. The DNA of the CDR3 is TGTGCTAGTGGTTTTGCAGGGGGCAAAGGTGGCTACACCTTC.